This section outlines one T cell receptor (beta chain) sequence together with its context. Its antigen is unidentified. This entry comes from a study of cytomegalovirus exposure and HLA in healthy donors. Study-wide results and limits: TCR beta sequences numbering around 15,000 were associated with HLA alleles at 0.05 false discovery rate in a later analysis. For most subjects, TCR beta sequences were reported to predict HLA-A and HLA-B alleles with accuracy. Previously analyzed data showed that most TCR beta V segments were productive at a frequency of about 87% or about 30%. In vitro work confirmed that a few CMV-associated chains recognize CMV antigens.

Trimming pared 5 bases from V and 2 bases from J, leaving 16 bases between. The CDR3 sequence is 16 residues long. Germline CDR1 and CDR2: SGHTA and FQGTGA. PCR employed 60 Vbeta and 13 Jbeta primers. Repertoires were generated with immunoSEQ multiplex PCR, while TCRdb's copy carries only in-frame clones and drops some. Of about 160,000 clones listed, 80% to 90% were seen once; the top ten hold about 2%. Sample: PBMCs. This chain joins TRBV7-3 and TRBJ2-1; weak D call: TRBD2 (7 bases). The sequence was collected from a man younger than 35 in good health and CMV-seropositive. This chain's CDR3 is CASSPVGGAAYNEQFF. Here the CDR3 DNA reads TGTGCCAGCAGCCCAGTTGGGGGGGCCGCCTACAATGAGCAGTTCTTC.